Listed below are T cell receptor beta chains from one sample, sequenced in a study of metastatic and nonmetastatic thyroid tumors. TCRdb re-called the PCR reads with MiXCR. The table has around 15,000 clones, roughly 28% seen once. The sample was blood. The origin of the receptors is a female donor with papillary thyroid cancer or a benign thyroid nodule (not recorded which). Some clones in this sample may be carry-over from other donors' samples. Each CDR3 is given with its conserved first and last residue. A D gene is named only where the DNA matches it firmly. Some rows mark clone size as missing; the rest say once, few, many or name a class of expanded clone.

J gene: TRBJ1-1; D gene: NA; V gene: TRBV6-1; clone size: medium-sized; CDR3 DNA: TGTGCCAGCAGTCCCGGGGGGTCAAGAACTGAAGCTTTCTTT; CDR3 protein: CASSPGGSRTEAFF
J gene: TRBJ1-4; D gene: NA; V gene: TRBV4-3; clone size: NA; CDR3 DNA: TGCGCCAGCAGCCAAGATAACTGGGTTGAGAAACTGTTTTTT; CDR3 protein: CASSQDNWVEKLFF
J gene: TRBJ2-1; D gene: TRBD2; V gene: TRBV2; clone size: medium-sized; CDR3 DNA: TGTGCCAGCAGACCCAGGAGGGGCGGGAGTATCAATGAGCAGTTCTTC; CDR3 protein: CASRPRRGGSINEQFF
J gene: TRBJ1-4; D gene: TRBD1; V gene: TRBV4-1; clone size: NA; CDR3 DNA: TGCGCCAGCAGCCTGGACAGGGGCCGGGAAAAACTGTTTTTT; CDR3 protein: CASSLDRGREKLFF
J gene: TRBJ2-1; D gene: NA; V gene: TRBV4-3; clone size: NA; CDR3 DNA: TGCGCCAGCATCCAAGCCAGGCCCGGGGTAGCGGATAGCTCCTACAAAGAGCAGTTCTTC; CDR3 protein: CASIQARPGVADSSYKEQFF
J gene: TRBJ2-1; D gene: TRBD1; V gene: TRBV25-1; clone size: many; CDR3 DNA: TGTGCCAGCAGTGCCACAAGACAGGGTTCCTACAATGAGCAGTTCTTC; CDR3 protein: CASSATRQGSYNEQFF
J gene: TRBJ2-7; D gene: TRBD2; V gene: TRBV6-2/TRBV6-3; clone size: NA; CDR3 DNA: TGTGCCAGCAGGCAACTAGCGGGTGGAGCCTACGAGCAGTACTTC; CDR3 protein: CASRQLAGGAYEQYF
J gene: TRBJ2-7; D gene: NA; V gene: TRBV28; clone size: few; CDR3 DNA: TGTGCCAGTAAGTCAGGGGATCGGCTCGAGCAGTACTTC; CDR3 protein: CASKSGDRLEQYF
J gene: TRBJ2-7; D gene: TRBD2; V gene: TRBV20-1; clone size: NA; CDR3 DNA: TGCAGTGCTGAGGATAGCGGGTACACCTACGAGCAGTACTTC; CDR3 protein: CSAEDSGYTYEQYF
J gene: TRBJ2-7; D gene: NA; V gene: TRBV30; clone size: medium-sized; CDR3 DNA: TGTGCCTGGAGTATTTCGTACGAGCAGTACTTC; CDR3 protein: CAWSISYEQYF
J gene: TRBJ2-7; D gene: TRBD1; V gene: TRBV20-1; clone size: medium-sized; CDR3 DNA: TGCAGTGCCGCCTCCGGTGACAGGGGATCCTACGAGCAGTACTTC; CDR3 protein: CSAASGDRGSYEQYF
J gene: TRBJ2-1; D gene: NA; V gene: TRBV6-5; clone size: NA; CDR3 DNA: TGTGCCAGCAGTTACGGGTATAGCGGAAGCTCCTACAATGAGCAGTTCTTC; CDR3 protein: CASSYGYSGSSYNEQFF
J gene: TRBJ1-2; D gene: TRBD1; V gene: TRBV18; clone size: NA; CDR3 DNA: TGTGCCAGCTCACCACGGGACAGTAACTATGGCTACACCTTC; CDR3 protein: CASSPRDSNYGYTF
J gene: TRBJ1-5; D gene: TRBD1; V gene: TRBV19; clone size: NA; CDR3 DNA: TGTGCCAGTAGTAAACTTCCCCGACAGACAGGGGGCAATCAGCCCCAGCATTTT; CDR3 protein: CASSKLPRQTGGNQPQHF
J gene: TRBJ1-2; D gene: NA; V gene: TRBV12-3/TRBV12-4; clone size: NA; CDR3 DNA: TGTGCCAGCAGTTTAGCAGGGGTAGGCTATGGCTACACCTTC; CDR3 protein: CASSLAGVGYGYTF
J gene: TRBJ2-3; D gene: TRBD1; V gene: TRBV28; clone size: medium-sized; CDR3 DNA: TGTGCCAGCAGTCCCAACAGACAGGGAGGCACAGATACGCAGTATTTT; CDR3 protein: CASSPNRQGGTDTQYF
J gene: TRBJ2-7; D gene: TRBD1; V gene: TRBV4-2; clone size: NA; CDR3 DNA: TGTGCCAGCAGTCGGACCGGGACAGGGGCCTACGAGCAGTACTTC; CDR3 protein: CASSRTGTGAYEQYF
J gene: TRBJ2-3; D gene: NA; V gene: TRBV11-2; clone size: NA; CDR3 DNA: TGTGCCAGCAGCTTGGAGCAGGCCCTTAGGACAGATACGCAGTATTTT; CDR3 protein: CASSLEQALRTDTQYF
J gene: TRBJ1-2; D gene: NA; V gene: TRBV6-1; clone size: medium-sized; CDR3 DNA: TGTGCCAGCAACGAAGTCATGGGGACTGATGGCTACACCTTC; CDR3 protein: CASNEVMGTDGYTF
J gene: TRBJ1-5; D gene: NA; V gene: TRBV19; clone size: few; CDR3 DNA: TGTGCCAGTAGTATTGGCAGGAGCAATCAGCCCCAGCATTTT; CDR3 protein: CASSIGRSNQPQHF
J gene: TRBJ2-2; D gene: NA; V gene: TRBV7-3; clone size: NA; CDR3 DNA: TGTGCCAGCAGTCAGAACCCAGCCACCGGGGAGCTGTTTTTT; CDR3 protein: CASSQNPATGELFF
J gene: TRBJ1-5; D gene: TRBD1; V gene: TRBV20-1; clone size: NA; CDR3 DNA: TGCAGTGCTAGAGATGCCAGGGGGCGATTTCAGCCCCAGCATTTT; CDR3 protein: CSARDARGRFQPQHF
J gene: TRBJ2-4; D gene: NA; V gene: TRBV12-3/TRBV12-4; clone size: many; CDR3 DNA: TGTGCCAGCAGTTTAGTGCTAGCCAAAAACATTCAGTACTTC; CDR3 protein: CASSLVLAKNIQYF
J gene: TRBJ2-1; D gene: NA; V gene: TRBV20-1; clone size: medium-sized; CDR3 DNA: TGCAGTGCCCGGGGATCTCGAGCGGGCATTTCCAATGAGCAGTTCTTC; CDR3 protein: CSARGSRAGISNEQFF
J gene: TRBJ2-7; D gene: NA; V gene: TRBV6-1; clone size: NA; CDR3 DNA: TGTGCCAGCAGACCCGGGACTGAGACCTACGAGCAGTACTTC; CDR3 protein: CASRPGTETYEQYF
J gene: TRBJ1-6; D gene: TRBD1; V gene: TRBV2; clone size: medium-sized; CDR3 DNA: TGTGCCAGCAGTCGGGACAGCATTTATAATTCACCCCTCCACTTT; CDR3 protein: CASSRDSIYNSPLHF
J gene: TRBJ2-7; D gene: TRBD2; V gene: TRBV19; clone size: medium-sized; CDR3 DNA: TGTGCCAGTAGTACCTCCGGGGGGATCGGGAGTCCCGACGAGCAGTACTTC; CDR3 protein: CASSTSGGIGSPDEQYF
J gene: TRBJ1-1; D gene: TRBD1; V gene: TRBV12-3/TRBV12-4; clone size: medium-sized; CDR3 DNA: TGTGCCAGCAGCCAGTCGCGAGGACAGGGAGGCACTGAAGCTTTCTTT; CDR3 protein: CASSQSRGQGGTEAFF
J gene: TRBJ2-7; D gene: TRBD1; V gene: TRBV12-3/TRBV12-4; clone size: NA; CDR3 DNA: TGTGCCAGCAGCCCGGGACAGGGGAGTTACGAGCAGTACTTC; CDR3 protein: CASSPGQGSYEQYF
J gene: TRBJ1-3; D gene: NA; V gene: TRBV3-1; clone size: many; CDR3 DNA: TGTGCCAGCAGCCCCCGAGGAGGGTTTGGAAACACCATATATTTT; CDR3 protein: CASSPRGGFGNTIYF
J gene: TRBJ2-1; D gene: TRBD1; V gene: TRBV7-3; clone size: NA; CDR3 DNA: TGTGCCAGCAGCTTGGACAGGGGCTTGAATGAGCAGTTCTTC; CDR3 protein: CASSLDRGLNEQFF
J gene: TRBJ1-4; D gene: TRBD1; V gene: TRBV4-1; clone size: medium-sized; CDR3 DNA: TGCGCCAGCAGCCACCGCCAGGGGGAGGGTGAAAAACTGTTTTTT; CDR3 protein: CASSHRQGEGEKLFF
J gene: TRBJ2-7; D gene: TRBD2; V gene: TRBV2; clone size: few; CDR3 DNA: TGTGCCAGCCGAGCGGGAGGGTACTACGAGCAGTACTTC; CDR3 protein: CASRAGGYYEQYF
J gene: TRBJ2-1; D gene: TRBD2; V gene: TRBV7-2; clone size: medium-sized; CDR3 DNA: TGTGCCAGCAGCTTAGGAAGCGGGAGCTCCTACAATGAGCAGTTCTTC; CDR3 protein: CASSLGSGSSYNEQFF